Presented here are 5 T cell receptor beta chains from one specimen sequenced in a study of human T cells and chemical hapten exposure. The time point here: patch test 3, about 24 weeks after DPC sensitization. The treatment was: therapeutic diphenylcyclopropenone sensitization with weekly scalp DPC. TCRdb processed the RACE reads anew with MiXCR; each CDR3 protein has one entry. The table has 110,000 or so distinct CDR3 sequences, 30% to 35% seen once; the top ten hold about 2.9%. Specimen: whole blood, collected in connection with sensitization to the hapten diphenylcyclopropenone (DPC). Source of these receptors: a middle-aged man with alopecia areata. Some clones in this sample may be carry-over from other donors' samples.

The genes are TRBV5-1 and TRBJ2-5; D is tentatively TRBD1 or TRBD2 (5 bases each). V dropped 0 bases and J dropped 4 bases, with 13 bases sitting between them. The CDR3 length is 15 residues. The germline V gene encodes CDR1 SGHRS and CDR2 YFSETQ. The CDR3 DNA reads TGCGCCAGCAGCTTGGATCAACCGGGGACAGAGACCCAGTACTTC. It specifies CASSLDQPGTETQYF.

The V and J genes are TRBV6-5 and TRBJ1-1, with 8 bases identical to TRBD1. Germline V lookup: CDR1 MNHEY, CDR2 SVGAGI. V lost 5 bases to trimming and J lost 5 bases; unmatched junction nucleotides: 10. The CDR3 is 15 residues long. CDR3 sequence reads: CASSRSRGLMTEAFF. The CDR3 DNA follows: TGTGCCAGCAGTCGCTCCAGGGGGCTAATGACTGAAGCTTTCTTT.

The chain joins TRBV4-3 to TRBJ2-4; TRBD2 agrees at 7 bases. CDR1 is LGHNA, CDR2 YSLEER, per germline. The CDR3 covers 15 residues. V trimming: 6 bases; J trimming: 3 bases; junction bases outside the gene matches: 8. This CDR3 is CASSPSASGKNIQYF. The DNA for the CDR3 is TGCGCCAGCAGTCCCTCGGCTAGCGGCAAAAACATTCAGTACTTC.

This rearrangement joins TRBV29-1 to TRBJ1-2; D might be TRBD1 (6 bases). Germline V gene data show CDR1 as SQVTM and CDR2 as ANQGSEA. V gave up 7 bases and J gave up 0 bases, with 12 bases separating them. The CDR3 length is 13 residues. In DNA, the CDR3 is TGCAGCGCCGAGGACAGCTCTAACTATGGCTACACCTTC. Protein product: CSAEDSSNYGYTF.

This clonotype has only a few counts. The gene calls are TRBV7-3 and TRBJ2-1; TRBD2 is a possible D gene (6 bases). Germline CDR1 and CDR2: SGHTA and FQGTGA. V dropped 5 bases and J dropped 2 bases, with 13 bases sitting between them. The CDR3 extends over 15 amino acids. CDR3 in DNA: TGTGCCAGCAGCCCACGGGGAGGAACCTACAATGAGCAGTTCTTC. Protein sequence: CASSPRGGTYNEQFF.